The source of this TCR beta chain is a study of CD8 T cells in ankylosing spondylitis. This clonotype was recorded many times. TCRdb analysed the 5' RACE reads with MiXCR anew, one entry per CDR3 protein. This sample has about 130,000 distinct CDR3 sequences, with around 9% found just once. The sample comprised blood, either unsorted or a sorted T cell fraction (not recorded which). This clonotype was obtained from a male donor with ankylosing spondylitis or in good health (not recorded which).

This chain's CDR3 is CSAEGQGFHEQYF. In nucleotides, the CDR3 is TGCAGTGCTGAGGGACAGGGGTTCCACGAGCAGTACTTC. The chain couples TRBV20-1 to TRBJ2-7; the match to TRBD1 covers 10 bases. The J segment lost 5 bases and the V segment lost 5 bases, leaving 6 bases of the junction unmatched. Germline lookup yields CDR1 DFQATT and CDR2 SNEGSKA (reference sequence). CDR3 length: 13 amino acids.